This T cell receptor (beta chain) was captured by sequencing in a study of TIL therapy for anti-PD-1-resistant metastatic lung cancer. As to time point: pre-treatment sample, taken before nivolumab and TIL therapy. The immunoSEQ assay was v3. Method: immunoSEQ multiplex PCR; TCRdb's copy keeps in-frame clones and lacks some. The sample shows about 15,000 clones, about 83% of them seen only once. The sequence was collected from a person aged 25 to 80 with non-small cell lung cancer. The input for sequencing was blood, taken at baseline.

The CDR3 DNA reads as TGCGCCAGCAGCCCGGGACAGGGAGCGTTGGGAGAGACCCAGTACTTC. Its protein product is CASSPGQGALGETQYF. The chain has TRBV5-1 and TRBJ2-5; 9 bases fit TRBD1. Germline CDR1 and CDR2: SGHRS and YFSETQ. The CDR3 runs to 16 residues. With 4 bases clipped from V and 4 bases from J, the junction kept 11 bases outside the gene matches.